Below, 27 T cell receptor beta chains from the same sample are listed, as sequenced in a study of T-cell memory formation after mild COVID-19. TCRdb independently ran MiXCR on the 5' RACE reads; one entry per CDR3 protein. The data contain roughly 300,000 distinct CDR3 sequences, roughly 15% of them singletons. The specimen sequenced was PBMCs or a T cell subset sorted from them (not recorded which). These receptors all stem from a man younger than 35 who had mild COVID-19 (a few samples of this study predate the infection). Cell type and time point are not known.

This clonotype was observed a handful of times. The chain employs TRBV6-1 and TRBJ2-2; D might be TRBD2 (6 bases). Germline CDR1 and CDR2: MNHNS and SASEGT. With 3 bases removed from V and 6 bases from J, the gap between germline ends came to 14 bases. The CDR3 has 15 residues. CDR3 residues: CASSDLAWGAGELFF. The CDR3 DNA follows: TGTGCCAGCAGTGATCTAGCGTGGGGGGCCGGGGAGCTGTTTTTT.

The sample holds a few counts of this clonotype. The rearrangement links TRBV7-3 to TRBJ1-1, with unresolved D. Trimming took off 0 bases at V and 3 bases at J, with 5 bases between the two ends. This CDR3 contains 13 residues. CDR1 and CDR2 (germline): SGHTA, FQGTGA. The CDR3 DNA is TGTGCCAGCAGCTTAACCTTCGACACTGAAGCTTTCTTT. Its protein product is CASSLTFDTEAFF.

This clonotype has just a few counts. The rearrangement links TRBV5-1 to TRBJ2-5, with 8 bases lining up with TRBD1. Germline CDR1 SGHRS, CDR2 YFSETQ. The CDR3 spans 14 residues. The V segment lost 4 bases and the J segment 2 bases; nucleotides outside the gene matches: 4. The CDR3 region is CASSGQGVQETQYF. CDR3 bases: TGCGCCAGCAGCGGACAGGGAGTACAAGAGACCCAGTACTTC.

The CDR3 here is CASSVGDFEPYEQYF. As DNA, the CDR3 is TGTGCCAGCAGCGTAGGGGACTTCGAGCCCTACGAGCAGTACTTC. The rearrangement uses TRBV9 and TRBJ2-7; a weak D match, TRBD2 (6 bases). Germline V gives CDR1 SGDLS, CDR2 YYNGEE. The CDR3 runs to 15 residues. V was trimmed by 0 bases and J by 2 bases, leaving 12 bases between them.

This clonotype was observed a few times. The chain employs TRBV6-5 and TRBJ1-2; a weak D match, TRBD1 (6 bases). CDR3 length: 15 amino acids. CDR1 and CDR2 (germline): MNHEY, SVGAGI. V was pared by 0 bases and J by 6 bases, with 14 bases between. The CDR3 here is CASSYSKVGAHGYTF. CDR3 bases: TGTGCCAGCAGTTACTCGAAAGTGGGGGCGCATGGCTACACCTTC.

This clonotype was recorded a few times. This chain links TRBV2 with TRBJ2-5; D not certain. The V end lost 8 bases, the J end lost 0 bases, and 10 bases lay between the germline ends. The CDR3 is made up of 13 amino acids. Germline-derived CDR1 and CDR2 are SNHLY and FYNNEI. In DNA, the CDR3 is TGTGCCAGCCTACGGAGCTACCAAGAGACCCAGTACTTC. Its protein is CASLRSYQETQYF. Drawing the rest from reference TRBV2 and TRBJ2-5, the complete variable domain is EPEVTQTPSHQVTQMGQEVILRCVPISNHLYFYWYRQILGQKVEFLVSFYNNEISEKSEIFDDQFSVERPDGSNFTLKIRSTKLEDSAMYFCASLRSYQETQYFGPGTRLLVL.

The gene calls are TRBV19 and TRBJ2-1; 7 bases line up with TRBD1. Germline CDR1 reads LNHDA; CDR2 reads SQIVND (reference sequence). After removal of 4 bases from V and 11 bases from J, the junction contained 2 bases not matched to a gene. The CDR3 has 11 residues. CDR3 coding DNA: TGTGCCAGTAGTAAGGGACAGCAGCAGTTCTTC. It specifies CASSKGQQQFF.

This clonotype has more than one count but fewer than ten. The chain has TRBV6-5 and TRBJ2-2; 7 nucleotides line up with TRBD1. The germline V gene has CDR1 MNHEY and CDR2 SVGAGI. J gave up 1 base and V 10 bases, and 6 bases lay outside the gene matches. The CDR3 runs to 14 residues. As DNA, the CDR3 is TGTGCCACCTTTTGGACAGGGAACACCGGGGAGCTGTTTTTT. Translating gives CATFWTGNTGELFF.

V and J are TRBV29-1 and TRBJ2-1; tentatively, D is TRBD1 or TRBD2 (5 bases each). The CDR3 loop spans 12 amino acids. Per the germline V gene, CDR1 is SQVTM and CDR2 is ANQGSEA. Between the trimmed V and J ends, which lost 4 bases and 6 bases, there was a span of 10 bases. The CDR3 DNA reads TGCAGCGTTGGGGGGAGATTCAATGAGCAGTTCTTC. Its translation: CSVGGRFNEQFF.

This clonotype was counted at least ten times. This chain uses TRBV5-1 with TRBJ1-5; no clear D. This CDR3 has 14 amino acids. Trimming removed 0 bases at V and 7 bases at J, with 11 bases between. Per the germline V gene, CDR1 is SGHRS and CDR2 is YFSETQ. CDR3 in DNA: TGCGCCAGCAGCTTGGAGGCGACGGGACAGCCCCAGCATTTT. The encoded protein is CASSLEATGQPQHF.

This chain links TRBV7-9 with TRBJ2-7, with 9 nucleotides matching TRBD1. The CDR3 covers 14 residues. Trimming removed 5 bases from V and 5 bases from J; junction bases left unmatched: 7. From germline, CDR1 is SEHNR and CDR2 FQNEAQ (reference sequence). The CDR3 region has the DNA TGTGCCAGCAGCCAGGGACAGGGCAGAGACGAGCAGTACTTC. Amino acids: CASSQGQGRDEQYF.

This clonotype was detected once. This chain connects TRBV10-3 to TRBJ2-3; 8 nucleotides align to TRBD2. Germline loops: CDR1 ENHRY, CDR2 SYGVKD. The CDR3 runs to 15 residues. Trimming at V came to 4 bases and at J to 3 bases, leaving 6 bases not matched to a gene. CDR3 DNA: TGTGCCATCAGTGTTCAGCGGGGGAGGACAGATACGCAGTATTTT. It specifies CAISVQRGRTDTQYF.

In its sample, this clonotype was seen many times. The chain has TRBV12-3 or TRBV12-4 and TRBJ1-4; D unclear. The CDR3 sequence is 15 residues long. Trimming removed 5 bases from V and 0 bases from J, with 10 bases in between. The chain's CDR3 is CASSTPGATNEKLFF. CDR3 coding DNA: TGTGCCAGCAGTACTCCCGGGGCAACTAATGAAAAACTGTTTTTT.

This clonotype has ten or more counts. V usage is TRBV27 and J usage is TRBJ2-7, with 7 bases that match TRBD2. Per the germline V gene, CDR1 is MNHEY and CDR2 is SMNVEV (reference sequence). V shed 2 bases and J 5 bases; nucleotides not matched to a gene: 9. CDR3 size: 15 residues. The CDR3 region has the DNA TGTGCCAGCAGTTTAAGACCGGGGGGTTTGGACGAGCAGTACTTC. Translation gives CASSLRPGGLDEQYF.

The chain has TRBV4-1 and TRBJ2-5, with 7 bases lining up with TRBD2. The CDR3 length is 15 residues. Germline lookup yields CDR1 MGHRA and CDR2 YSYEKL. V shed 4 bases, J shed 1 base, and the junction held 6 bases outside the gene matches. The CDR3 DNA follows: TGCGCCAGCAGCCCTAGGTCTAGCGGCCAAGAGACCCAGTACTTC. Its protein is CASSPRSSGQETQYF.

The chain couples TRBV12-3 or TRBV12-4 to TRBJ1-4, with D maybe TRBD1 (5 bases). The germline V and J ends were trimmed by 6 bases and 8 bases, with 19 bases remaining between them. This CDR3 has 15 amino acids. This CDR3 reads CASSPLLGRVEKLFF. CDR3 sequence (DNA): TGTGCCAGCAGCCCACTTTTGGGGCGGGTCGAAAAACTGTTTTTT.

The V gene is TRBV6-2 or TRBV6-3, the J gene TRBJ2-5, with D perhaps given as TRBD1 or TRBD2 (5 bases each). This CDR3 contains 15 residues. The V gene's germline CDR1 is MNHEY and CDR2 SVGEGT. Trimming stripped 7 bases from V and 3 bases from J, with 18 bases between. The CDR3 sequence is CASMRLRDGEETQYF. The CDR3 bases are TGTGCCAGCATGCGGCTCAGGGACGGAGAAGAGACCCAGTACTTC.

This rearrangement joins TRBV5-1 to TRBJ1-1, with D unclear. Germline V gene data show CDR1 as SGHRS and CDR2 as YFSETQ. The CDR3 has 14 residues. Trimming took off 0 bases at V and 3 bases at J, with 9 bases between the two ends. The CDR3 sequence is CASSLGAKDTEAFF. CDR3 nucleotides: TGCGCCAGCAGCTTGGGAGCAAAGGACACTGAAGCTTTCTTT.

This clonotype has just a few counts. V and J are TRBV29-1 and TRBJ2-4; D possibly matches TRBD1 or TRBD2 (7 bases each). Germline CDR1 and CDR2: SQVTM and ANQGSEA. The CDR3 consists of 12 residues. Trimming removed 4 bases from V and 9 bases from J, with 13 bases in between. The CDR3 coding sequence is TGCAGCGTTGCAGGGGGGGAGGGCATTCAGTACTTC. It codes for CSVAGGEGIQYF.

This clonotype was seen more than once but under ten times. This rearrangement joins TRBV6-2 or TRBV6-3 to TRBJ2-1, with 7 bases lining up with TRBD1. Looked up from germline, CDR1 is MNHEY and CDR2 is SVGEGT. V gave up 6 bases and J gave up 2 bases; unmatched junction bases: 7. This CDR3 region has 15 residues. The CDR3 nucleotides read TGTGCCAGCAGCAACTTTCAGGGGGCCTACAATGAGCAGTTCTTC. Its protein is CASSNFQGAYNEQFF.

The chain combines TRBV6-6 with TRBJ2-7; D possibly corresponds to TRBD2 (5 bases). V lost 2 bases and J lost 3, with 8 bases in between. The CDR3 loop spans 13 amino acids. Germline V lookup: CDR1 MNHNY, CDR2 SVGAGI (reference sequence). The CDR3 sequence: CASSYEGGYEQYV. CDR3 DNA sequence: TGTGCCAGCAGTTACGAGGGCGGCTACGAGCAGTACGTC.

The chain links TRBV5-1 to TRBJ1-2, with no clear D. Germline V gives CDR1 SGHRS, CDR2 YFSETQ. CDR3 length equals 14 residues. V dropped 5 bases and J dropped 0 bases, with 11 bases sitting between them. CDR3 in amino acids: CASSNDLANYGYTF. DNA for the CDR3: TGCGCCAGCAGTAACGACCTAGCTAACTATGGCTACACCTTC.

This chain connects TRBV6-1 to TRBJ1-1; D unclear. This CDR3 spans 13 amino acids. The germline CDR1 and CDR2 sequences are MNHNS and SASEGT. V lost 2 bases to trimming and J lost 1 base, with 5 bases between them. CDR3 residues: CASSEWRNTEAFF. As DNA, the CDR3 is TGTGCCAGCAGTGAATGGCGGAACACTGAAGCTTTCTTT.

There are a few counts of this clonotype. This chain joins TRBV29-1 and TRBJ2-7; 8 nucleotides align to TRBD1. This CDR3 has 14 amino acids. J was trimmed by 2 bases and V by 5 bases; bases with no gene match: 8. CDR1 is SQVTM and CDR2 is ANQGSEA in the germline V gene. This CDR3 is CSVSGQGFAYEQYF. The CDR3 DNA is TGCAGCGTTTCTGGACAGGGTTTTGCCTACGAGCAGTACTTC.

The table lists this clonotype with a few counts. In nucleotides, the CDR3 is TGTGCCAGCAACCCAGGGGGTTACGGCACAGATACGCAGTATTTT. It specifies CASNPGGYGTDTQYF. The chain recombines TRBV7-2 with TRBJ2-3, with 7 bases identical to TRBD1. The CDR3 is 15 residues long. Germline V gene sequence: CDR1 SGHTA, CDR2 FQGNSA. Trimming at V came to 7 bases and at J to 1 base, leaving 8 bases not matched to a gene.

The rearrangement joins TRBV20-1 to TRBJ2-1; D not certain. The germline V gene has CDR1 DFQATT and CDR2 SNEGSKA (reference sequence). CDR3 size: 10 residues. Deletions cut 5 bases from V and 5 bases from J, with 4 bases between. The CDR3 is CSADDNEQFF. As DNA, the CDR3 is TGCAGTGCTGACGACAATGAGCAGTTCTTC.

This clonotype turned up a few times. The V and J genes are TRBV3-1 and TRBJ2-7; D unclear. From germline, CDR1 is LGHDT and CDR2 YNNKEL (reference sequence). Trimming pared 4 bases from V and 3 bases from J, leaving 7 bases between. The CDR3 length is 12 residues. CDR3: CASSPLGYEQYF. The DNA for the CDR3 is TGTGCCAGCAGCCCCCTAGGCTACGAGCAGTACTTC.